Below are 30 T cell receptor beta chains sequenced from a single sample in a study of cytomegalovirus exposure and HLA in healthy donors. Use of 60 Vbeta and 13 Jbeta primers characterized the PCR. Generated by immunoSEQ multiplex PCR, the TCRdb table keeps only in-frame clones and is missing some. The sample yields roughly 130,000 clones, just under 80% seen once. The source material was PBMCs. These receptors originate from a woman aged 40 to 50 in good health and CMV-seronegative.

This chain links TRBV19 with TRBJ2-3; 7 nucleotides align to TRBD1. Trimming cost V 3 bases and J 4 bases; bases outside gene matches: 7. Germline values: CDR1 LNHDA, CDR2 SQIVND (reference sequence). CDR3 length: 15 amino acids. The CDR3 protein is CASSMLGGLPDTQYF. Here the CDR3 DNA reads TGTGCCAGTAGTATGTTAGGGGGCCTCCCAGATACGCAGTATTTT.

The chain links TRBV9 to TRBJ2-7; 8 nucleotides line up with TRBD2. This CDR3 spans 15 amino acids. V shed 4 bases, J shed 5 bases, and the junction held 11 bases outside the gene matches. The germline CDR1 and CDR2 sequences are SGDLS and YYNGEE. The CDR3 nucleotides are TGTGCCAGCAGCCCCCTAGGTAGCGGGATCAACGAGCAGTACTTC. This sequence encodes CASSPLGSGINEQYF.

The chain combines TRBV7-3 with TRBJ2-7, with a possible D match to TRBD2 (6 bases). The CDR3 contains 13 residues. V was shortened by 1 base and J by 5 bases, with 9 bases between the two germline ends. Looked up from germline, CDR1 is SGHTA and CDR2 is FQGTGA. CDR3 sequence reads: CASSLMGGDEQYF. The DNA of the CDR3 is TGTGCCAGCAGCTTAATGGGAGGAGACGAGCAGTACTTC.

The V call is TRBV6-5, the J call TRBJ1-3; maybe TRBD1 (5 bases). Per the germline V gene, CDR1 is MNHEY and CDR2 is SVGAGI. This CDR3 region has 15 residues. Trimming removed 7 bases from V and 3 bases from J, with 16 bases in between. The CDR3 is CASKPRQGFGNTIYF. The CDR3, as DNA: TGTGCCAGCAAACCCCGCCAGGGTTTTGGAAACACCATATATTTT.

DNA for the CDR3: TGTGCCAGCAGCTTAGGGCTAGCGGGAGGGTCACTATCTTACGAGCAGTACTTC. Amino acids: CASSLGLAGGSLSYEQYF. The chain uses TRBV7-8 and TRBJ2-7, with 12 bases matching TRBD2. Trimming cost V 1 base and J 4 bases; bases outside gene matches: 11. The CDR3 runs to 18 residues. The V gene's germline CDR1 is SGHVS and CDR2 FQNEAQ.

The CDR3 DNA follows: TGTGCCAGCAGCCCACTGGGACAGGGTAACTATGGCTACACCTTC. It specifies CASSPLGQGNYGYTF. The chain links TRBV9 to TRBJ1-2, with 9 bases fitting TRBD1. The CDR3 is 15 amino acids. CDR1 is SGDLS and CDR2 is YYNGEE in the germline V gene. Trimming at V came to 4 bases and at J to 1 base, leaving 5 bases not matched to a gene.

V and J are TRBV7-9 and TRBJ2-7; 7 bases are shared with TRBD1. The V and J ends lost 4 bases and 6 bases, in that order; junction bases with no gene match: 9. Germline CDR1 and CDR2: SEHNR and FQNEAQ (reference sequence). This CDR3 spans 14 amino acids. As DNA, the CDR3 is TGTGCCAGCAGCTCGGACAGGATTTCTCTCGAGCAGTACTTC. Protein: CASSSDRISLEQYF.

The chain links TRBV7-6 to TRBJ1-2; D call uncertain. CDR1 and CDR2 (germline): SGHVS, FNYEAQ. Trimming shortened V by 6 bases and J by 7 bases, and 30 bases separated the two germline ends. The length of the CDR3 is 18 residues. In DNA form, the CDR3 reads TGTGCCAGCAGTACCACTTGGGCCAGACTCGGAGGACTGACTGGCTACACCTTC. Its protein is CASSTTWARLGGLTGYTF.

V usage is TRBV25-1 and J usage is TRBJ2-7; D is unclear. V was pared by 4 bases and J by 1 base, with 11 bases between. CDR3 size: 14 residues. Germline values: CDR1 MGHDK, CDR2 SYGVNS. The CDR3 sequence: CASSGGDGSYEQYF. The CDR3 coding sequence is TGTGCCAGCAGTGGAGGCGACGGGTCCTACGAGCAGTACTTC.

The chain carries TRBV28 and TRBJ1-1, with D possibly TRBD1 on 5 matching bases. Trimming took 5 bases from V and 0 from J, leaving 10 bases between them. Germline V gives CDR1 MDHEN, CDR2 SYDVKM. The CDR3 sequence is 14 residues long. CDR3 amino acids: CASSIDSVNTEAFF. Written as DNA, the CDR3 is TGTGCCAGCAGTATAGACAGTGTGAACACTGAAGCTTTCTTT.

The genes are TRBV6-6 and TRBJ1-1; 7 nucleotides align to TRBD1. The CDR3 length is 12 residues. Looked up from germline, CDR1 is MNHNY and CDR2 is SVGAGI (reference sequence). Trimming took 3 bases from V and 11 from J; bases not matched to a gene: 6. Here the CDR3 reads CASSYQGQRAFF. The DNA of the CDR3 is TGTGCCAGCAGTTATCAGGGACAGAGGGCTTTCTTT.

This sequence joins TRBV6-6 and TRBJ2-7; D is possibly TRBD1 (5 bases). Trimming took off 4 bases at V and 1 base at J, with 8 bases between the two ends. Looked up from germline, CDR1 is MNHNY and CDR2 is SVGAGI (reference sequence). The CDR3 length is 13 residues. The CDR3, as DNA: TGTGCCAGCAGTTCCCAGGGTTCCTACGAGCAGTACTTC. It specifies CASSSQGSYEQYF.

The gene calls are TRBV6-1 and TRBJ1-5, with D perhaps TRBD1 (5 bases). CDR1 and CDR2 from the germline V gene are MNHNS and SASEGT. With 4 bases removed from V and 2 bases from J, the gap between germline ends came to 9 bases. This CDR3 region has 14 residues. The CDR3 protein is CASSAETGNQPQHF. The CDR3 coding sequence is TGTGCCAGCAGTGCGGAGACAGGCAATCAGCCCCAGCATTTT.

Here the CDR3 DNA reads TGCGCCAGCAATAGCGGGAGAGGATACAATGAGCAGTTCTTC. Encoded protein: CASNSGRGYNEQFF. J is TRBJ2-1 and V is TRBV10-2, with TRBD2 matching over 9 bases. The CDR3 covers 14 residues. Unmatched junction bases numbered 5, after V lost 7 bases and J lost 4 bases. Germline assignment: CDR1 WSHSY and CDR2 SAAADI.

In its sample, this clone was seen once. This rearrangement joins TRBV28 to TRBJ1-1; TRBD1 is a possible D gene (6 bases). CDR3 length equals 14 residues. From germline, CDR1 is MDHEN and CDR2 SYDVKM. Trimming pared 2 bases from V and 1 base from J, leaving 8 bases between. CDR3 region: CASSLGTRNTEAFF. The DNA for the CDR3 is TGTGCCAGCAGTTTAGGGACAAGGAACACTGAAGCTTTCTTT.

In nucleotides, the CDR3 is TGTGCCAGCAGCTTGTCGGACAGGGTAACTAACTATGGCTACACCTTC. This encodes CASSLSDRVTNYGYTF. V usage is TRBV5-5 and J usage is TRBJ1-2; TRBD1 matches at 8 bases. Per the germline V gene, CDR1 is SGHKS and CDR2 is YYEKEE (reference sequence). The CDR3 has 16 residues. J was trimmed by 0 bases and V by 1 base; bases with no gene match: 5.

The chain uses TRBV5-4 and TRBJ2-7; TRBD1 is a possible D gene (6 bases). Germline lookup yields CDR1 SGHNT and CDR2 YYREEE (reference sequence). Trimming took off 4 bases at V and 1 base at J, with 9 bases between the two ends. This CDR3 has 13 amino acids. DNA for the CDR3: TGTGCCAGCAGCGGTCAGGGGTCCTACGAGCAGTACTTC. Its translation: CASSGQGSYEQYF.

The V and J genes are TRBV6-4 and TRBJ2-1, with TRBD2 matching over 8 bases. Germline V gene lookup returns CDR1 MRHNA and CDR2 SNTAGT. This CDR3 has 16 residues. Trimming removed 2 bases from V and 2 bases from J; junction bases left unmatched: 5. This CDR3 is CASSDKGGGTYNEQFF. CDR3 DNA sequence: TGTGCCAGCAGTGACAAAGGCGGGGGGACCTACAATGAGCAGTTCTTC.

The CDR3 nucleotides are TGTGCCAGCAGCTCCTATAACCCCACCTTC. Protein product: CASSSYNPTF. The chain couples TRBV7-2 to TRBJ1-2; no clear D. V dropped 4 bases and J dropped 13 bases, with 10 bases sitting between them. Germline V CDR1 and CDR2: SGHTA, FQGNSA. This CDR3 spans 10 amino acids.

The chain couples TRBV21-1 to TRBJ2-3; TRBD1, the D gene given by the table, was not confirmed from the DNA. TRBV21-1 is a documented pseudogene. CDR3 length: 17 amino acids. The CDR3 coding sequence is TGTGCCGGCAGCATCCTTGGACAGGTCGGGGGCACAGATACGCAGTATTTT. Its translation: CAGSILGQVGGTDTQYF.

V is TRBV5-5 and J is TRBJ1-1; tentative D call: TRBD1 (6 bases). This CDR3 spans 15 amino acids. Per germline, CDR1 SGHKS and CDR2 YYEKEE (reference sequence). V was clipped by 0 bases and J by 4 bases, with 13 bases between them. CDR3 bases: TGTGCCAGCAGCTTGGAGGGGGTGGAAGGCACTGAAGCTTTCTTT. This translates into CASSLEGVEGTEAFF.

This rearrangement joins TRBV4-1 to TRBJ1-1; tentatively, D is TRBD1 (6 bases). The ends were cut back, 1 base at V and 6 bases at J, with 12 bases in the middle. Germline V gene data show CDR1 as MGHRA and CDR2 as YSYEKL. The CDR3 covers 14 residues. The CDR3 protein is CASSQAQGFSEAFF. Written as DNA, the CDR3 is TGCGCCAGCAGCCAAGCACAGGGTTTCTCTGAAGCTTTCTTT.

This chain connects TRBV2 to TRBJ2-3, with 7 nucleotides matching TRBD2. With 0 bases clipped from V and 0 bases from J, the junction kept 9 bases outside the gene matches. Germline V gene lookup returns CDR1 SNHLY and CDR2 FYNNEI. The CDR3 extends over 18 amino acids. CDR3: CASSEALVGGTSTDTQYF. CDR3 sequence (DNA): TGTGCCAGCAGTGAAGCGCTTGTGGGGGGGACTAGCACAGATACGCAGTATTTT.

The gene calls are TRBV4-1 and TRBJ1-4; TRBD1 matches at 7 bases. The J segment lost 0 bases and the V segment lost 5 bases, leaving 6 bases of the junction unmatched. Germline values: CDR1 MGHRA, CDR2 YSYEKL. This CDR3 region has 16 residues. Here the CDR3 reads CASSNRDSATNEKLFF. CDR3 bases: TGCGCCAGCAGCAACCGGGACAGCGCAACTAATGAAAAACTGTTTTTT.

The rearrangement uses TRBV5-6 and TRBJ1-2; weak D call: TRBD1 (5 bases). V was trimmed by 3 bases and J by 7 bases, leaving 16 bases between them. Per germline, CDR1 SGHDT and CDR2 YYEEEE. CDR3 length: 14 residues. CDR3 coding DNA: TGTGCCAGCAGCTCAACCGGGGCCGGGAGTGGCTACACCTTC. It yields the protein CASSSTGAGSGYTF. The full variable domain, with the rest looked up from reference TRBV5-6 and TRBJ1-2, is DAGVTQSPTHLIKTRGQQVTLRCSPKSGHDTVSWYQQALGQGPQFIFQYYEEEERQRGNFPDRFSGHQFPNYSSELNVNALLLGDSALYLCASSSTGAGSGYTFGSGTRLTVV.

V and J are TRBV6-5 and TRBJ1-5, with TRBD1 as a possible D gene (5 bases). Per germline, CDR1 MNHEY and CDR2 SVGAGI. CDR3 length: 13 residues. V was clipped by 5 bases and J by 4 bases, with 9 bases between them. CDR3 nucleotide sequence: TGTGCCAGCAGTCTACAGGAGAATCAGCCCCAGCATTTT. Translated, it gives CASSLQENQPQHF.

This chain uses TRBV28 with TRBJ2-1; D is perhaps TRBD1 (5 bases). The CDR3 length is 15 residues. Trimming removed 5 bases from V and 0 bases from J, with 11 bases in between. The germline gives CDR1 MDHEN, CDR2 SYDVKM. The CDR3 region is CASSHGAISYNEQFF. DNA of the CDR3: TGTGCCAGCAGTCATGGGGCCATCTCCTACAATGAGCAGTTCTTC.

The genes are TRBV28 and TRBJ2-2; perhaps TRBD1 as D (6 bases). This CDR3 is built from 15 residues. Between the trimmed V and J ends, which lost 3 bases and 4 bases, there was a span of 12 bases. Germline V CDR1 and CDR2: MDHEN, SYDVKM. DNA of the CDR3: TGTGCCAGCAGTTTCCTTCTCAGGGGCACCGGGGAGCTGTTTTTT. Translating it yields CASSFLLRGTGELFF.

The chain couples TRBV14 to TRBJ2-5; D remains ambiguous. Germline lookup yields CDR1 SGHDN and CDR2 FVKESK. The CDR3 contains 12 residues. V was pared by 2 bases and J by 5 bases, with 6 bases between. CDR3 in amino acids: CASSQSSETQYF. The CDR3 DNA reads as TGTGCCAGCAGCCAATCATCCGAGACCCAGTACTTC.

The chain has TRBV28 and TRBJ2-3; tentative D call: TRBD2 (7 bases). Germline V lookup: CDR1 MDHEN, CDR2 SYDVKM. Trimming pared 4 bases from V and 4 bases from J, leaving 24 bases between. The CDR3 has 18 residues. The CDR3 here is CASSWSPGRGRGADTQYF. The CDR3 nucleotides are TGTGCCAGCAGTTGGTCCCCCGGGCGGGGGCGCGGGGCAGATACGCAGTATTTT.